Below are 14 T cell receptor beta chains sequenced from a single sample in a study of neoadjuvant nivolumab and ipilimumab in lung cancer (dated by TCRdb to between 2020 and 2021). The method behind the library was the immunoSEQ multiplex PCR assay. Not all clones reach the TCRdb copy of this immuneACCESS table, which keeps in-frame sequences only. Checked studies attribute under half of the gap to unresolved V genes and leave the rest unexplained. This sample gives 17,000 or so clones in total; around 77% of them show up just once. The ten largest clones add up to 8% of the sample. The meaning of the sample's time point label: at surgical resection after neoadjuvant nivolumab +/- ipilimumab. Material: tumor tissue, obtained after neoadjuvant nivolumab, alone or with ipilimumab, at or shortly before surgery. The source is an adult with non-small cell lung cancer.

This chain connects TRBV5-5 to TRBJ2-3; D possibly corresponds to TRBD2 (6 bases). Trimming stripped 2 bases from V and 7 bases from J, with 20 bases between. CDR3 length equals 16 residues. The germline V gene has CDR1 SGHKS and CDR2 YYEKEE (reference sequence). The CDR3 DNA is TGTGCCAGCAGCTTTAGATGGGGTCTGGCGGGAAATACGCAGTATTTT. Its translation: CASSFRWGLAGNTQYF.

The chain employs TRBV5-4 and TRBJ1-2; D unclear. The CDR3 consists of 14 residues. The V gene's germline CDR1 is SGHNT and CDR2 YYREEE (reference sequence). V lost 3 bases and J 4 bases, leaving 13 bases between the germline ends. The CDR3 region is CASSSSDRFYGYTF. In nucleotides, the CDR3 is TGTGCCAGCAGCTCATCGGACCGCTTCTATGGCTACACCTTC.

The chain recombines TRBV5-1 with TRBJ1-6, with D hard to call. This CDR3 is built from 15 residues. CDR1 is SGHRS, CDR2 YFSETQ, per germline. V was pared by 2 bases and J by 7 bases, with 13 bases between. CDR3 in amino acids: CASSLGDPRNSPLHF. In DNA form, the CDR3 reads TGCGCCAGCAGCTTAGGAGATCCTAGGAATTCACCCCTCCACTTT.

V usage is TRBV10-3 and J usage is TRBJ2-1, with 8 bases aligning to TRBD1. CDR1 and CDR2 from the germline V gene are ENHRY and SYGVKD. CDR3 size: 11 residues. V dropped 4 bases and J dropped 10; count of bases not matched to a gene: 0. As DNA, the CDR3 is TGTGCCATCAGTGGGACAGGGGAGCAGTTCTTC. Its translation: CAISGTGEQFF.

The DNA for the CDR3 is TGTGCCAGCAGCTTATCCGGGGATCAGCCCCAGCATTTT. Translated: CASSLSGDQPQHF. V usage is TRBV7-6 and J usage is TRBJ1-5; D ambiguous. Trimming pared 2 bases from V and 5 bases from J, leaving 7 bases between. The germline CDR1 and CDR2 sequences are SGHVS and FNYEAQ. CDR3 size: 13 residues. The whole variable domain, remainder taken from reference TRBV7-6 and TRBJ1-5, is GAGVSQSPRYKVTKRGQDVALRCDPISGHVSLYWYRQALGQGPEFLTYFNYEAQQDKSGLPNDRFSAERPEGSISTLTIQRTEQRDSAMYRCASSLSGDQPQHFGDGTRLSIL.

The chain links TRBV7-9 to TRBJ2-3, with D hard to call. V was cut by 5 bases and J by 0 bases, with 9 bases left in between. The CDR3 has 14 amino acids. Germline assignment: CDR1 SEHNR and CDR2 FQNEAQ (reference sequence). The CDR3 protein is CASSPVPSTDTQYF. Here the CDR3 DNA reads TGTGCCAGCAGCCCCGTGCCTAGCACAGATACGCAGTATTTT.

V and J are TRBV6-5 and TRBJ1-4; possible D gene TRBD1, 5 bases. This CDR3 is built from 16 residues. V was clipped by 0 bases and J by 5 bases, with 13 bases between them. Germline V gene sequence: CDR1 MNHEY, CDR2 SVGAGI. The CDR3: CASSYSPAGVNEKLFF. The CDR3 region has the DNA TGTGCCAGCAGTTACTCCCCCGCGGGGGTAAATGAAAAACTGTTTTTT.

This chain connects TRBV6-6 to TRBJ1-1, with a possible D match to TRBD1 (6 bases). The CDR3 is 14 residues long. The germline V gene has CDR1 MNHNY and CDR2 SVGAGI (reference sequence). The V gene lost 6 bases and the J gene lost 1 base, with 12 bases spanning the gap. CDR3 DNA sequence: TGTGCCAGCAGCCACGGGGGCCGGAACACTGAAGCTTTCTTT. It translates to CASSHGGRNTEAFF.

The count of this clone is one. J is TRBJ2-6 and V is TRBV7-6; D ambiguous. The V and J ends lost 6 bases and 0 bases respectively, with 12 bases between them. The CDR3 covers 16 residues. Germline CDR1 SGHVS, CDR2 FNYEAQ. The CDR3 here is CASSHLSDSGANVLTF. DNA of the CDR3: TGTGCCAGCAGTCACCTTTCGGACTCTGGGGCCAACGTCCTGACTTTC.

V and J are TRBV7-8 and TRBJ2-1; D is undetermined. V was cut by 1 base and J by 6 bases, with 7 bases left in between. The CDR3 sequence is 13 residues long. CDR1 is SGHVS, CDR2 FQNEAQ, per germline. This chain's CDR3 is CASSLVLFNEQFF. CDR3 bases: TGTGCCAGCAGCTTAGTTCTCTTCAATGAGCAGTTCTTC.

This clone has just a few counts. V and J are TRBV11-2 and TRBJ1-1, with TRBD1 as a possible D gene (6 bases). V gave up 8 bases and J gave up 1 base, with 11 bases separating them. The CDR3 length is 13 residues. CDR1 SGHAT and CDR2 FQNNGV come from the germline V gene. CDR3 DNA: TGTGCCAGCGAACGGACAGCGAACACTGAAGCTTTCTTT. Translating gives CASERTANTEAFF.

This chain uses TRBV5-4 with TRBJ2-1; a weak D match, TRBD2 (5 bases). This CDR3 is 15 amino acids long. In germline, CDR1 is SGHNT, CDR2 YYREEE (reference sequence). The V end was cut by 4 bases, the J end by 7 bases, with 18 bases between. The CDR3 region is CASSADPGGSNEQFF. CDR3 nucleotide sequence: TGTGCCAGCAGCGCGGACCCTGGAGGTAGTAATGAGCAGTTCTTC.

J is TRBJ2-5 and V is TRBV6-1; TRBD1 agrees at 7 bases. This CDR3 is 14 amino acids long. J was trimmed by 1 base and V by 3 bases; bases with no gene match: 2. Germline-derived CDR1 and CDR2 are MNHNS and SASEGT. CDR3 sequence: CASSDHRGQETQYF. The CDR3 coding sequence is TGTGCCAGCAGTGATCACAGGGGCCAAGAGACCCAGTACTTC.

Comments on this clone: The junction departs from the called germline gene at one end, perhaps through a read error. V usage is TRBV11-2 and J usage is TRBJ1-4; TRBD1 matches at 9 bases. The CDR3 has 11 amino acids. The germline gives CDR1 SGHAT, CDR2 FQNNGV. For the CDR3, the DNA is TGTGCCAGCAGCTCGAGGACAGGGGAAGTTTTT. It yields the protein CASSSRTGEVF.